This TCR beta chain stems from a study of blood T cells in healthy people across ages. From germline, CDR1 is SQVTM and CDR2 ANQGSEA. The CDR3 spans 13 residues. Findings of the study overall: Lack of knowledge of donor CMV status possibly confounded expanded clonotype changes. Long-lived and aged donors differed, with more naive CD4+ cells and higher diversity in the long-lived.

A J-beta primer mix and a sample-barcoded 5' primer were used in a second PCR of about 7 to 12 cycles. TCRdb reanalysed the 5' RACE reads using MiXCR and keeps one entry per CDR3 protein. The table shows roughly 860,000 distinct CDR3 sequences, with about 62% occurring only once. This clonotype was counted between two and nine times. Its target is not known. This sequence was found in a man aged 25-40 years in good health. Sequencing input: blood. The V gene is TRBV29-1, the J gene TRBJ2-6; D could derive from TRBD1 or TRBD2 (5 bases each). Here the CDR3 DNA reads TGCAGTATCGGGGACGGGGGGGCCAACGTCCTGACTTTC. Residues: CSIGDGGANVLTF.